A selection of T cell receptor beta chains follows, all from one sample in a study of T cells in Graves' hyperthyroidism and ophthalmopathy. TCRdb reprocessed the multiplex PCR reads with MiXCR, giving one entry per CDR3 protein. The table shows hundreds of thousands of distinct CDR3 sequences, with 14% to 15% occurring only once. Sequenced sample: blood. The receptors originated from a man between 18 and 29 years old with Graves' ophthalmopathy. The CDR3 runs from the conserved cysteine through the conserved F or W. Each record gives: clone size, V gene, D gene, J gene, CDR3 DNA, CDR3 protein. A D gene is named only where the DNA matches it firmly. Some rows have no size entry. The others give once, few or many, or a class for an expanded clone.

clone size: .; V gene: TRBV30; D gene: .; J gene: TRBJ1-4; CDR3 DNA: TGTGCCTGGAGTGTAGATAGGGGGAAAGAAAAACTGTTTTTT; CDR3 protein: CAWSVDRGKEKLFF
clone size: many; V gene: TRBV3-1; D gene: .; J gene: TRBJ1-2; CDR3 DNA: TGTGCCAGCAGCCCCTCCCACCTAGTTGGCTACACCTTC; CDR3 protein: CASSPSHLVGYTF
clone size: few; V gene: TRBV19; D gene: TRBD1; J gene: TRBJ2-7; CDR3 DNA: TGTGCCAGTAGTTTACAGGGGGCCGCGTCCTACGAGCAGTACTTC; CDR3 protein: CASSLQGAASYEQYF
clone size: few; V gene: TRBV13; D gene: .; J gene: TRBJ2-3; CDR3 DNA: TGTGCCAGCAAGTGGTTCGGACACGAACAACGCATCAGCACAGATACGCAGTATTTT; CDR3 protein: CASKWFGHEQRISTDTQYF
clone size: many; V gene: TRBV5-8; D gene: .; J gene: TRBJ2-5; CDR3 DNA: TGTGCCAGCAGCTTGTCCAGGGGTGGAGAGACCCAGTACTTC; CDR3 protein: CASSLSRGGETQYF
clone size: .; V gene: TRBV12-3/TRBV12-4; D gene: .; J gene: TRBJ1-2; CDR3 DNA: TGTGCCAGCAGTTTCAGTGCAGGAAGCAATGGCTACACCTTC; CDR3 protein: CASSFSAGSNGYTF
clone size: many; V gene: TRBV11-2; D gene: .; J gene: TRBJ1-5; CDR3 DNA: TGTGCCAGCAGCTTAGGACAGTTTCAGCCCCAGCATTTT; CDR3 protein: CASSLGQFQPQHF
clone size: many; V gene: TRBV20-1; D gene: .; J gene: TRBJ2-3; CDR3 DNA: TGCAGTGCTAGGCGGGGGCCTCACACAGATACGCAGTATTTT; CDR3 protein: CSARRGPHTDTQYF
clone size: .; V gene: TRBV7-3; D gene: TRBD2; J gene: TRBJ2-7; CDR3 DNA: TGTGCCAGCAGCCTCCTAGCGGGAGACACCTACGAGCAGTACTTC; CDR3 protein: CASSLLAGDTYEQYF
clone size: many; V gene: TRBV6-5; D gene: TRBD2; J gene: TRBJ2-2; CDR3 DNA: TGTGCCAGCAGTTACTCGACTAGCGGGCATACCGGGGAGCTGTTTTTT; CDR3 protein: CASSYSTSGHTGELFF
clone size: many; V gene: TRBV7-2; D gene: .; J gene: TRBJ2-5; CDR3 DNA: TGTGCCAGCAGCCCGGAGGAGGGGGAGGGCCAAGAGACCCAGTACTTC; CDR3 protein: CASSPEEGEGQETQYF
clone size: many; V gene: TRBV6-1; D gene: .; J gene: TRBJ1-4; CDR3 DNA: TGTGCCAGCAGTTCTCTACAGGGAGGAATGAAACTGTTTTTT; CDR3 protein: CASSSLQGGMKLFF
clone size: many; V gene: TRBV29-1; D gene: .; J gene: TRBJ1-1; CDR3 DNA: TGCAGCGTTGAAACCTTCTCAGGGATATTGAACACTGAAGCTTTCTTT; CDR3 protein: CSVETFSGILNTEAFF
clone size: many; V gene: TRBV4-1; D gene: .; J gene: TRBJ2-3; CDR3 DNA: TGCGCCAGCAGCCAAGATCCACCTTTCACAGATACGCAGTATTTT; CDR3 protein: CASSQDPPFTDTQYF
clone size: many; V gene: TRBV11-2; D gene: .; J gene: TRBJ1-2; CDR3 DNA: TGTGCCAGCAGCTCGCAGAGGGCCGACAGCTACACCTTC; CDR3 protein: CASSSQRADSYTF
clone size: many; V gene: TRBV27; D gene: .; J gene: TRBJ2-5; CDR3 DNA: TGTGCCAGCAGTTTATCGTGGACCGAGGGAGAGACCCAGTACTTC; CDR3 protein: CASSLSWTEGETQYF
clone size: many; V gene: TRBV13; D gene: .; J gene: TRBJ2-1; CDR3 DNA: TGTGCCAGCAGCTTAGCGGGGTTCAATGAGCAGTTCTTC; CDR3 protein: CASSLAGFNEQFF
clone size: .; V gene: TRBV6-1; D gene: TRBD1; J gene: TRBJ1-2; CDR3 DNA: TGTGCCAGCAGTGAAGGGCAGGGGGCAACTTATGGCTACACCTTC; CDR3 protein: CASSEGQGATYGYTF
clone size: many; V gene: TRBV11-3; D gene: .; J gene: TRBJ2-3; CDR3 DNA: TGTGCCAGCAGGCCCGTCCGACAGACCCTCACAGATACGCAGTATTTT; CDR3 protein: CASRPVRQTLTDTQYF
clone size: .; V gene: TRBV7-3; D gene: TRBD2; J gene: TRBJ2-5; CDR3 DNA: TGTGCCAGCAGCAGGACTAGCGGCCCACAAGAGACCCAGTACTTC; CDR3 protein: CASSRTSGPQETQYF
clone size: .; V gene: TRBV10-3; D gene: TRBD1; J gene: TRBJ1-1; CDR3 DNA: TGTGCCATCAATACGGGACAGGGGTCCACTGAAGCTTTCTTT; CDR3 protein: CAINTGQGSTEAFF
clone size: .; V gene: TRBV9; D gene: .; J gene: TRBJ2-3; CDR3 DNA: TGTGCCAGCAGCGCGGGACGCCTGGCCCTCACAGATACGCAGTATTTT; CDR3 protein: CASSAGRLALTDTQYF
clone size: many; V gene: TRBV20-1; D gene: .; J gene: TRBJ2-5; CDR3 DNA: TGCAGTGCTCCGGACAGTCAAGAGACCCAGTACTTC; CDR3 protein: CSAPDSQETQYF
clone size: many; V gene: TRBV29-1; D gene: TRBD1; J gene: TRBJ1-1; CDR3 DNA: TGCAGCGTGGAAACAGGGGCGAACACTGAAGCTTTCTTT; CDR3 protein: CSVETGANTEAFF
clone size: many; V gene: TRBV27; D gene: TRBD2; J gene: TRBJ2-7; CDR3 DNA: TGTGCCAGCAGGCGACTAGCGGGAGAATATGACCTCTACGAGCAGTACTTC; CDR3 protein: CASRRLAGEYDLYEQYF
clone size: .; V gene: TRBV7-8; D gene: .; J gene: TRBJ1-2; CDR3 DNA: TGTGCCAGCAGCTTATTGGGGGCGATATCTGGCTACACCTTC; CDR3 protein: CASSLLGAISGYTF
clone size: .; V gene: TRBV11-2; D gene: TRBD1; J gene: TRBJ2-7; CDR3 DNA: TGTGCCAGCAGCTGGGCCGGGACAGGGCGCGAGCAGTACTTC; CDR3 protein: CASSWAGTGREQYF
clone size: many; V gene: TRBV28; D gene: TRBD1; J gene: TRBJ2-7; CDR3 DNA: TGTGCCAGCAGTCTACGACAGGGGTCCTACTACGAGCAGTACTTC; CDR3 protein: CASSLRQGSYYEQYF
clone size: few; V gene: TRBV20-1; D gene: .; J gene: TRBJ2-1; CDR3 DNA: TGCAGTGCTAGGATGGTAACGCCCTACAATGAGCAGTTCTTC; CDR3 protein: CSARMVTPYNEQFF
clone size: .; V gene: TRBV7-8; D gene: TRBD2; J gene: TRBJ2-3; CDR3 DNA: TGTGCCAGCGCGAGGGCGGGGGGGACAGATACGCAGTATTTT; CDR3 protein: CASARAGGTDTQYF
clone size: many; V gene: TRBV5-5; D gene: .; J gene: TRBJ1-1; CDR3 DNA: TGTGCCAGCAGCTTAATGACAGGCTTGACCAACACTGAAGCTTTCTTT; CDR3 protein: CASSLMTGLTNTEAFF
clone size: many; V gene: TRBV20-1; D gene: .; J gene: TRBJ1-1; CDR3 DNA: TGCAGTGCTAGAGATAGGGACGGGATGAACACTGAAGCTTTCTTT; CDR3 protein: CSARDRDGMNTEAFF